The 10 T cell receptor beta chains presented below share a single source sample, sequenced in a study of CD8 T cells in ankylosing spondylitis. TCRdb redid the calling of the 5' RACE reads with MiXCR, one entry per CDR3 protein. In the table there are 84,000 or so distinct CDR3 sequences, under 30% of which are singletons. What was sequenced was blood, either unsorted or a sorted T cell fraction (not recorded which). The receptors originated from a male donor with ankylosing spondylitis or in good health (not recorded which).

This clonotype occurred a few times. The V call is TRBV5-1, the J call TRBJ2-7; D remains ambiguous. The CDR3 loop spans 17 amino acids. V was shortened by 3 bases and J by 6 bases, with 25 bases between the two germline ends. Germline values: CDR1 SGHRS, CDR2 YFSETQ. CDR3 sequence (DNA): TGCGCCAGCAGCTCCACCCTCCCCCTCCAGCTTGAACGCGAGCAGTACTTC. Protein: CASSSTLPLQLEREQYF.

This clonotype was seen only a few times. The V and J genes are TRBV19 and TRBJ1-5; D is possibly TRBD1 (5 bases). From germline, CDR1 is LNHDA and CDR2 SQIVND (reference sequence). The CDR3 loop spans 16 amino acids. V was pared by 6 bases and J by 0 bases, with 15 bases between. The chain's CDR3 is CASRWGIWNSNQPQHF. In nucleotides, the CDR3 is TGTGCCAGTAGATGGGGGATTTGGAATAGCAATCAGCCCCAGCATTTT.

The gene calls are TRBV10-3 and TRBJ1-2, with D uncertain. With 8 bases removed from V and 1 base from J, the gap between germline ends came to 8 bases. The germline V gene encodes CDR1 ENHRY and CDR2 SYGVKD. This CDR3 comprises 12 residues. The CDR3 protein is CAILQNNYGYTF. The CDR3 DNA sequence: TGTGCCATCTTACAGAATAACTATGGCTACACCTTC.

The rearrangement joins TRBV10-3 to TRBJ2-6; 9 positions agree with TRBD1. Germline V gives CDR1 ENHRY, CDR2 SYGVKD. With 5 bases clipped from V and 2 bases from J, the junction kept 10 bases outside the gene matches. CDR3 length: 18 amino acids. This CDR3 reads CAISRGTGNMTGANVLTF. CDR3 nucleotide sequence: TGTGCCATCAGTCGAGGGACAGGGAACATGACTGGGGCCAACGTCCTGACTTTC.

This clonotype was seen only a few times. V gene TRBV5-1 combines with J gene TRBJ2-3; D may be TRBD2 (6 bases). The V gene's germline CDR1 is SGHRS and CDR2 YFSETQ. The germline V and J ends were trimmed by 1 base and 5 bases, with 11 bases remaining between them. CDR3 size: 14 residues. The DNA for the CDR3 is TGCGCCAGCAGCTTGAAACGGAGGGAAGATACGCAGTATTTT. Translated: CASSLKRREDTQYF.

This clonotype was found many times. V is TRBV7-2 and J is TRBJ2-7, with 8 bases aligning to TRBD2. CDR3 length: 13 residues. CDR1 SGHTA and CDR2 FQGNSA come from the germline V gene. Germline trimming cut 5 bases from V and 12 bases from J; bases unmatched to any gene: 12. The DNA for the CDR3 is TGTGCCAGCAGCCCAGGGACTAGTGATTTTTTGTACTTC. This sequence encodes CASSPGTSDFLYF.

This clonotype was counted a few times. CDR3 sequence: CATSRDRDYLNIQYF. In DNA, the CDR3 is TGTGCCACCAGCAGAGACCGGGACTACTTAAACATTCAGTACTTC. This chain uses TRBV15 with TRBJ2-4, with 7 bases that match TRBD2. CDR1 and CDR2 from the germline V gene are LNHNV and YYDKDF (reference sequence). The CDR3 sequence is 15 residues long. V trimming: 0 bases; J trimming: 6 bases; junction bases outside the gene matches: 5.

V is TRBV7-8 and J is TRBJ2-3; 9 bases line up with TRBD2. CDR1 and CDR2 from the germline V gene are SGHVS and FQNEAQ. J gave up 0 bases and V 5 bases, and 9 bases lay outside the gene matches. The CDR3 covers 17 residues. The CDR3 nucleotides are TGTGCCAGCAGCGCCTCGACGACTAGCGGTAGCACAGATACGCAGTATTTT. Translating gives CASSASTTSGSTDTQYF.

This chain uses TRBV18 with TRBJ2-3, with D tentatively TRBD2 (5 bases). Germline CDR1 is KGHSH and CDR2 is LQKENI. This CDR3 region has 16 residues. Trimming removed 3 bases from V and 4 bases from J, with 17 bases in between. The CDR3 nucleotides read TGTGCCAGCTCACCCTCAACCGGGCTCGGGGCAGATACGCAGTATTTT. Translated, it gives CASSPSTGLGADTQYF.

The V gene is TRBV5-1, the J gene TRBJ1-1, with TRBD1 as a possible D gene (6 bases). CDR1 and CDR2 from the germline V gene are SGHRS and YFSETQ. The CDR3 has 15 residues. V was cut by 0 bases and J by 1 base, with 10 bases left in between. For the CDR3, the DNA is TGCGCCAGCAGCTTGGTGGGGACACAGAACACTGAAGCTTTCTTT. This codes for CASSLVGTQNTEAFF.